The entry below describes one TCR beta chain. Data came from immunoSEQ multiplex PCR; TCRdb stores just in-frame clones and leaves some out. The table shows 35,000 or so clones, with 91% occurring only once. These data come from a study of T cell changes during pregnancy in multiple sclerosis. The V gene's germline CDR1 is SNHLY and CDR2 FYNNEI. The CDR3 consists of 15 residues. The V and J ends lost 6 bases and 0 bases, in that order; junction bases with no gene match: 3. The chain is built from TRBV2 and TRBJ2-1, with 9 bases that match TRBD1. The sequences come from CD4+ T cells from peripheral blood mononuclear cells, collected in the third trimester of pregnancy. The TCR comes from a female donor in good health, enrolled as a control in a pregnancy study. For the CDR3, the DNA is TGTGCCAGCAGGACAGGGGGGAGCTCCTACAATGAGCAGTTCTTC. Protein sequence: CASRTGGSSYNEQFF.